This T cell receptor (beta chain) originates from a study of cytomegalovirus exposure and HLA in healthy donors. Overall study context: Genotyping showed less than 85% of roughly 400 donors falling in the Caucasian-associated ancestry cluster.

For this clone: Antigen unknown.

V shed 7 bases and J shed 0 bases, with 16 bases lying between them. Per germline, CDR1 LNHDA and CDR2 SQIVND (reference sequence). This CDR3 has 17 residues. Notes on the study in general: A later analysis associated 16,000 or so TCR beta sequences with HLA alleles at a 0.05 false discovery rate. A missense variant in DCLRE1C was later tied to TCR beta V- and J-gene trimming. A later analysis by the authors found several of the most significant clusters apparently linked to common viral pathogens.

The PCR contained 60 Vbeta and 13 Jbeta primers. TCRdb's copy holds only in-frame clones and misses some; the assay was immunoSEQ multiplex PCR. The sample contains approximately 240,000 clones, around 76% of which appear only once. This sequence joins TRBV19 and TRBJ2-6, with D tentatively TRBD2 (6 bases). The clonotype comes from a woman aged 40 to 50 in good health and CMV-seropositive. Specimen: PBMCs. The CDR3 loop is CASTHNGGDSGANVLTF. CDR3 nucleotides: TGTGCCAGTACTCACAACGGAGGGGACTCTGGGGCCAACGTCCTGACTTTC.